This entry lists 27 T cell receptor beta chains sequenced from one sample in a study of spatial heterogeneity in lung cancer. TCRdb used MiXCR to reprocess the 5' RACE reads, holding one entry per CDR3 protein. Of fewer than 30,000 distinct CDR3 sequences listed, approximately 5.6% are singletons. The time point was: blood at routine non-recurrence follow-up after resection. Material for sequencing was whole RNA from tumor, nontumor lung or frozen PBMC, left unsorted. Specimen: PBMCs, collected at follow-up. The source is a male donor with early-stage non-small cell lung cancer.

The rearrangement uses TRBV25-1 and TRBJ2-3, with D uncertain. The CDR3 covers 13 residues. V lost 3 bases and J lost 7, with 11 bases in between. Per the germline V gene, CDR1 is MGHDK and CDR2 is SYGVNS. The CDR3 bases are TGTGCCAGCAGTGACGGGTCGTCTCATACGCAGTATTTT. This sequence encodes CASSDGSSHTQYF.

This clonotype came up many times. This chain uses TRBV24-1 with TRBJ2-3, with D uncertain. Germline V CDR1 and CDR2: KGHDR, SFDVKD. V was trimmed by 11 bases and J by 2 bases, leaving 16 bases between them. CDR3 length: 14 residues. This chain's CDR3 is CAIADERFTDTQYF. The CDR3 bases are TGTGCCATCGCCGACGAGAGATTCACAGATACGCAGTATTTT.

This clonotype was recorded at least ten times. This chain links TRBV20-1 with TRBJ1-3; 7 bases map to TRBD1. The germline gives CDR1 DFQATT, CDR2 SNEGSKA (reference sequence). The CDR3 loop spans 16 amino acids. The ends lost 2 bases at V and 2 bases at J; junction bases unmatched: 9. The CDR3 DNA reads TGCAGTGCTAGACCGAGGACAGGTCCCCCTGGAAACACCATATATTTT. Its protein is CSARPRTGPPGNTIYF.

The chain carries TRBV24-1 and TRBJ2-3, with D tentatively TRBD1 or TRBD2 (5 bases each). V was cut by 4 bases and J by 8 bases, with 12 bases left in between. Germline V CDR1 and CDR2: KGHDR, SFDVKD. The length of the CDR3 is 13 residues. The CDR3, as DNA: TGTGCCACCAGTGACGGGGCCGCAGGTACGCAGTATTTT. Its translation: CATSDGAAGTQYF.

This clonotype was detected many times. J is TRBJ2-1 and V is TRBV6-2 or TRBV6-3; D gene uncertain. The germline V gene encodes CDR1 MNHEY and CDR2 SVGEGT. The CDR3 sequence is 12 residues long. V lost 2 bases to trimming and J lost 5 bases, with 4 bases between them. CDR3 bases: TGTGCCAGCAGTTACCCGAACAATGAGCAGTTCTTC. Its protein is CASSYPNNEQFF.

V is TRBV5-1 and J is TRBJ1-1; D not resolved. The CDR3 runs to 13 residues. In germline, CDR1 is SGHRS, CDR2 YFSETQ. V shed 3 bases and J shed 1 base, with 7 bases lying between them. The CDR3 here is CASSSQQNTEAFF. CDR3 in DNA: TGCGCCAGCAGCTCACAGCAGAACACTGAAGCTTTCTTT.

This chain joins TRBV6-5 and TRBJ1-2; no clear D gene. The germline CDR1 and CDR2 sequences are MNHEY and SVGAGI. V dropped 2 bases and J dropped 4 bases, with 8 bases sitting between them. There are 13 residues in the CDR3. The CDR3 sequence: CASSYKGGYGYTF. As DNA, the CDR3 is TGTGCCAGCAGTTACAAGGGAGGCTATGGCTACACCTTC.

Concerning this clonotype itself: Given a much more abundant clone one base away, this may be a read error. This chain uses TRBV10-3 with TRBJ2-3, with TRBD1 matching over 7 bases. The CDR3 consists of 15 residues. The V gene's germline CDR1 is ENHRY and CDR2 SYGVKD. The CDR3 here is CAISESQGKTDTRYF. As DNA, the CDR3 is TGTGCCATCAGTGAGTCACAGGGGAAAACAGATACGCGGTATTTT.

The chain is built from TRBV2 and TRBJ2-6, with 9 bases fitting TRBD1. The CDR3 has 16 amino acids. V was pared by 5 bases and J by 5 bases, with 7 bases of the junction left unmatched. The germline V gene encodes CDR1 SNHLY and CDR2 FYNNEI. The CDR3 nucleotides are TGTGCCAGCAGTCCGGGACAGGGAGGTAGGGCCAACGTCCTGACTTTC. Its translation is CASSPGQGGRANVLTF.

There are many counts of this clonotype. The rearrangement joins TRBV18 to TRBJ2-5; TRBD1 agrees at 8 bases. Trimming took 3 bases from V and 4 from J; bases not matched to a gene: 4. The germline V gene has CDR1 KGHSH and CDR2 LQKENI. The CDR3 is made up of 14 amino acids. The CDR3 nucleotides are TGTGCCAGCTCACCGAGGACAGGGCGAGAGACCCAGTACTTC. It translates to CASSPRTGRETQYF.

This clonotype showed up many times. The CDR3 bases are TGCGCCAGCAGCCAGGGACTAGCGGGAGGATATGAGCAGTTCTTC. Residues: CASSQGLAGGYEQFF. The rearrangement joins TRBV4-3 to TRBJ2-1; 15 bases map to TRBD2. The length of the CDR3 is 15 residues. Germline V gives CDR1 LGHNA, CDR2 YSLEER. V shed 3 bases, J shed 8 bases, and the junction held 2 bases outside the gene matches.

This clonotype has at least ten counts. The chain recombines TRBV19 with TRBJ2-3; D call uncertain. Germline V lookup: CDR1 LNHDA, CDR2 SQIVND (reference sequence). V lost 5 bases to trimming and J lost 2 bases, with 5 bases between them. This CDR3 is 12 amino acids long. The CDR3 spells CASSFHTDTQYF. CDR3 nucleotides: TGTGCCAGTAGTTTCCACACAGATACGCAGTATTTT.

In DNA form, the CDR3 reads TGTGCCAGCAGCTTGGCCGACAGAAGCAATCAGCCCCAGCATTTT. Its translation is CASSLADRSNQPQHF. J is TRBJ1-5 and V is TRBV5-6; a weak D match, TRBD1 (5 bases). The V gene's germline CDR1 is SGHDT and CDR2 YYEEEE. The CDR3 length is 15 residues. V dropped 0 bases and J dropped 1 base, with 8 bases sitting between them.

This clonotype has at least ten counts. The chain uses TRBV3-1 and TRBJ1-1; D is undetermined. Trimming removed 0 bases from V and 7 bases from J, with 18 bases in between. CDR1 LGHDT and CDR2 YNNKEL come from the germline V gene (reference sequence). The CDR3 is made up of 16 amino acids. In DNA form, the CDR3 reads TGTGCCAGCAGCCAAGATTGGCCCCAGCGGGGAGTTGAAGCTTTCTTT. It is translated as CASSQDWPQRGVEAFF.

This clonotype has a count of ten or more. V gene TRBV4-3 combines with J gene TRBJ1-1, with 9 bases matching TRBD1. This CDR3 contains 15 residues. Germline values: CDR1 LGHNA, CDR2 YSLEER. With 3 bases clipped from V and 5 bases from J, the junction kept 7 bases outside the gene matches. CDR3: CASSQTTGQGTEAFF. CDR3 DNA sequence: TGCGCCAGCAGCCAGACGACGGGACAGGGAACTGAAGCTTTCTTT.

The sample holds a few counts of this clonotype. V and J are TRBV5-1 and TRBJ1-6; D is unresolved. Germline V gene data show CDR1 as SGHRS and CDR2 as YFSETQ. V lost 3 bases, J lost 0 bases, and 10 bases lay in between. CDR3 length: 16 residues. The CDR3 nucleotides are TGCGCCAGCAGCTCGGACGGTCACTCCTATAATTCACCCCTCCACTTT. Its protein product is CASSSDGHSYNSPLHF.

The sample holds many counts of this clonotype. The chain carries TRBV20-1 and TRBJ2-2; the match to TRBD1 covers 11 bases. Germline V gene data show CDR1 as DFQATT and CDR2 as SNEGSKA (reference sequence). The CDR3 has 15 amino acids. V shed 6 bases, J shed 5 bases, and the junction held 8 bases outside the gene matches. This CDR3 is CSAHARDRGTGELFF. The CDR3, as DNA: TGCAGTGCGCACGCCCGGGACAGGGGGACCGGGGAGCTGTTTTTT.

A word on this clonotype: One base away lies a much larger clone, so this may be a sequencing read error. The chain uses TRBV2 and TRBJ1-5; 7 bases agree with TRBD1. Germline V CDR1 and CDR2: SNHLY, FYNNEI. CDR3 length equals 13 residues. The CDR3 coding sequence is TGTGTCAGCGTACAGGGGTCGGGTCAGCCCCAGCATTTT. It is translated as CVSVQGSGQPQHF.

This clonotype was observed many times. The genes are TRBV30 and TRBJ2-3, with D possibly being TRBD1 (6 bases). CDR1 is GTSNPN and CDR2 is SVGIG in the germline V gene (reference sequence). Trimming left V 7 bases short and J 0 bases short, with 8 bases between. The CDR3 is 12 residues long. The chain's CDR3 is CASRGSTDTQYF. The CDR3 nucleotides read TGTGCCTCCAGGGGAAGCACAGATACGCAGTATTTT.

This clonotype has at least ten counts. This chain links TRBV28 with TRBJ1-6, with a weak D call TRBD1 (5 bases). V was pared by 6 bases and J by 11 bases, with 14 bases between. The CDR3 has 13 amino acids. Looked up from germline, CDR1 is MDHEN and CDR2 is SYDVKM. In DNA, the CDR3 is TGTGCCAGCAGCGAAATCAGGGAAACACCCCTCCACTTT. The encoded protein is CASSEIRETPLHF.

At least ten counts were recorded for this clonotype. V and J are TRBV6-2 or TRBV6-3 and TRBJ1-5; 8 bases fit TRBD1. Unmatched junction bases numbered 8, after V lost 7 bases and J lost 3 bases. This CDR3 is 15 amino acids long. From germline, CDR1 is MNHEY and CDR2 SVGEGT. CDR3 DNA sequence: TGTGCCAGCAACAGCCGGACAGGGTTCAATCAGCCCCAGCATTTT. The encoded protein is CASNSRTGFNQPQHF.

A note on this clonotype: A read error may account for a junction end that differs from germline. This sequence joins TRBV6-2 or TRBV6-3 and TRBJ1-2, with 12 nucleotides matching TRBD1. The CDR3 totals 14 residues. The V gene's germline CDR1 is MNHEY and CDR2 SVGEGT. The CDR3 loop is CAGRRSGTGGGYTF. The CDR3 region has the DNA TGTGCCGGCAGGCGCTCAGGGACAGGGGGCGGCTACACCTTC.

V is TRBV7-2 and J is TRBJ2-1, with TRBD2 matching over 7 bases. Germline V gene lookup returns CDR1 SGHTA and CDR2 FQGNSA. The CDR3 runs to 15 residues. Trimming cost V 1 base and J 2 bases; bases outside gene matches: 2. For the CDR3, the DNA is TGTGCCAGCAGCTTAGAGCGGGGTGCCTACAATGAGCAGTTCTTC. Its translation is CASSLERGAYNEQFF.

This clonotype was detected many times. This chain links TRBV4-2 with TRBJ1-2, with D possibly being TRBD1 (5 bases). The CDR3 consists of 14 residues. The germline V gene has CDR1 LGHNA and CDR2 YNFKEQ. Trimming took 0 bases from V and 4 from J, leaving 9 bases between them. CDR3 protein: CASSQEAGRYGYTF. The CDR3 DNA is TGTGCCAGCAGCCAAGAAGCAGGGCGCTATGGCTACACCTTC.

This clonotype has ten or more counts. The rearrangement uses TRBV6-5 and TRBJ2-3; no clear D gene. The CDR3 runs to 15 residues. The V gene lost 0 bases and the J gene lost 4 bases, with 11 bases spanning the gap. Germline V lookup: CDR1 MNHEY, CDR2 SVGAGI. CDR3: CASSYSSRFADTQYF. The CDR3 bases are TGTGCCAGCAGTTACTCGTCACGGTTTGCAGATACGCAGTATTTT.

This clonotype was counted ten times or more. V gene TRBV20-1 combines with J gene TRBJ1-4; 11 nucleotides line up with TRBD1. Germline CDR1 and CDR2: DFQATT and SNEGSKA (reference sequence). The V and J ends lost 6 bases and 6 bases, in that order; junction bases with no gene match: 6. The CDR3 runs 14 residues. The CDR3 protein is CSALSDRGHEKLFF. CDR3 coding DNA: TGCAGTGCCCTATCGGACAGGGGGCATGAAAAACTGTTTTTT.

This clonotype was seen more than once but under ten times. The rearrangement uses TRBV5-1 and TRBJ1-2; D remains unclear. This CDR3 has 15 residues. Germline V gene sequence: CDR1 SGHRS, CDR2 YFSETQ. V lost 0 bases to trimming and J lost 0 bases, with 9 bases between them. In DNA, the CDR3 is TGCGCCAGCAGCTTGGGCGGTTCTTCTAACTATGGCTACACCTTC. It codes for CASSLGGSSNYGYTF.